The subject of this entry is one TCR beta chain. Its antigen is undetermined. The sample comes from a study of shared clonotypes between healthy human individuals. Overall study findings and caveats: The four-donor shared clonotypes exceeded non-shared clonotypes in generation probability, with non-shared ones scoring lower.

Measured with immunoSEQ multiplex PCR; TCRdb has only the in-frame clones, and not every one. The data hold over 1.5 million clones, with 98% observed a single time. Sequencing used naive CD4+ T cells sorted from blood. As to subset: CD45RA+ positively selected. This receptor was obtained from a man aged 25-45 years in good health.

The CDR3: CASSPGGIRELFF. The CDR3 coding sequence is TGTGCCAGCTCACCGGGCGGGATACGGGAGCTGTTTTTT. The chain recombines TRBV18 with TRBJ2-2, with D possibly TRBD2 on 6 matching bases. In germline, CDR1 is KGHSH, CDR2 LQKENI. The V and J ends lost 3 bases and 9 bases respectively, with 11 bases between them. The CDR3 spans 13 residues.